The 11 T cell receptor beta chains given below trace back to one sample, sequenced in a study of cytomegalovirus exposure and HLA in healthy donors. Primers: 60 Vbeta forward and 13 Jbeta reverse. The data were produced by immunoSEQ multiplex PCR, yet TCRdb's version contains in-frame clones alone and is incomplete. Among 150,000 to 200,000 clones listed, about 85% were seen once. Sequencing input: PBMCs. Every receptor here comes from a man between 18 and 29 years old in good health and CMV-seronegative.

The chain uses TRBV27 and TRBJ1-5; D remains ambiguous. V was trimmed by 4 bases and J by 0 bases, leaving 13 bases between them. Germline V CDR1 and CDR2: MNHEY, SMNVEV (reference sequence). This CDR3 contains 16 residues. The CDR3 spells CASSSDFRYSNQPQHF. The CDR3, as DNA: TGTGCCAGCAGTTCCGACTTTAGATATAGCAATCAGCCCCAGCATTTT.

This chain connects TRBV4-1 to TRBJ1-2; possibly TRBD1 for D (6 bases). The V gene's germline CDR1 is MGHRA and CDR2 YSYEKL. Trimming left V 0 bases short and J 7 bases short, with 15 bases between. The CDR3 loop spans 15 amino acids. CDR3 nucleotides: TGCGCCAGCAGCCAAGATGCGACAGGCGATAGTGGCTACACCTTC. Translating it yields CASSQDATGDSGYTF.

V gene TRBV2 combines with J gene TRBJ2-3; 11 bases are shared with TRBD2. This CDR3 is built from 18 residues. Germline V gene sequence: CDR1 SNHLY, CDR2 FYNNEI. The V and J ends lost 5 bases and 4 bases, in that order; junction bases with no gene match: 14. The CDR3 here is CASSLRGTSGPFADTQYF. The CDR3 nucleotides read TGTGCCAGCAGTCTAAGGGGGACTAGCGGTCCTTTCGCAGATACGCAGTATTTT.

This clone came up a few times. V and J are TRBV2 and TRBJ2-7, with TRBD1 identical over 9 bases. CDR1 is SNHLY and CDR2 is FYNNEI in the germline V gene. The J segment lost 4 bases and the V segment lost 6 bases, leaving 10 bases of the junction unmatched. This CDR3 has 15 amino acids. The CDR3 coding sequence is TGTGCCAGCAGAGATAAGGACAGGGGTGGTTACGAGCAGTACTTC. It codes for CASRDKDRGGYEQYF. Full variable domain (remainder filled in from reference TRBV2 and TRBJ2-7): EPEVTQTPSHQVTQMGQEVILRCVPISNHLYFYWYRQILGQKVEFLVSFYNNEISEKSEIFDDQFSVERPDGSNFTLKIRSTKLEDSAMYFCASRDKDRGGYEQYFGPGTRLTVT.

This clone has just a few counts. Additional DNA sequences in this sample encode the identical CDR3. This chain joins TRBV11-2 and TRBJ2-7; D not resolved. Germline V gene lookup returns CDR1 SGHAT and CDR2 FQNNGV. V was cut by 1 base and J by 4 bases, with 8 bases left in between. The CDR3 loop spans 13 amino acids. This chain's CDR3 is CASSLGASYEQYF. CDR3 DNA sequence: TGTGCCAGCAGCTTAGGGGCCAGTTACGAGCAGTACTTC.

The chain combines TRBV7-9 with TRBJ1-1, with D possibly matching TRBD1 (5 bases). Per germline, CDR1 SEHNR and CDR2 FQNEAQ (reference sequence). The CDR3 extends over 15 amino acids. Trimming removed 3 bases at V and 1 base at J, with 12 bases between. CDR3 nucleotide sequence: TGTGCCAGCAGCTTGTTCGGGGGGACGAACACTGAAGCTTTCTTT. Translated: CASSLFGGTNTEAFF.

The chain employs TRBV7-8 and TRBJ2-3, with D possibly being TRBD2 (6 bases). This CDR3 spans 14 amino acids. Trimming left V 4 bases short and J 4 bases short, with 12 bases between. Germline CDR1 reads SGHVS; CDR2 reads FQNEAQ. The CDR3: CASSWRAIADTQYF. Written as DNA, the CDR3 is TGTGCCAGCAGCTGGAGGGCCATCGCAGATACGCAGTATTTT.

CDR3 protein: CAGGTEARGELFF. The DNA for the CDR3 is TGTGCCGGGGGGACTGAGGCTCGCGGGGAGCTGTTTTTT. J is TRBJ2-2 and V is TRBV7-9, with a possible D match to TRBD2 (6 bases). V was pared by 11 bases and J by 7 bases, with 17 bases between. Germline V CDR1 and CDR2: SEHNR, FQNEAQ (reference sequence). The CDR3 covers 13 residues.

As to this clone: Its ends do not fully match the called genes, so a read error is possible. The CDR3 DNA follows: TGTGCCAGCAGTTACGGACTATCGACATTCTTC. As protein: CASSYGLSTFF. This chain uses TRBV6-6 with TRBJ1-2; D is unresolved. The CDR3 extends over 11 amino acids. From germline, CDR1 is MNHNY and CDR2 SVGAGI (reference sequence).

The rearrangement uses TRBV18 and TRBJ1-1; D may be TRBD1 (5 bases). This CDR3 is built from 14 residues. The germline V gene encodes CDR1 KGHSH and CDR2 LQKENI. The V and J ends lost 4 bases and 5 bases respectively, with 14 bases between them. The CDR3 is CASSQRGGETEAFF. The CDR3 nucleotides are TGTGCCAGCTCACAGCGGGGAGGGGAGACTGAAGCTTTCTTT.

The rearrangement uses TRBV18 and TRBJ2-7; TRBD1 matches at 9 bases. This CDR3 is built from 13 residues. V lost 4 bases and J lost 5; bases outside the gene matches: 3. Germline CDR1 reads KGHSH; CDR2 reads LQKENI. The CDR3: CASSRDRDNEQYF. The CDR3 coding sequence is TGTGCCAGCTCACGGGACAGGGACAACGAGCAGTACTTC.